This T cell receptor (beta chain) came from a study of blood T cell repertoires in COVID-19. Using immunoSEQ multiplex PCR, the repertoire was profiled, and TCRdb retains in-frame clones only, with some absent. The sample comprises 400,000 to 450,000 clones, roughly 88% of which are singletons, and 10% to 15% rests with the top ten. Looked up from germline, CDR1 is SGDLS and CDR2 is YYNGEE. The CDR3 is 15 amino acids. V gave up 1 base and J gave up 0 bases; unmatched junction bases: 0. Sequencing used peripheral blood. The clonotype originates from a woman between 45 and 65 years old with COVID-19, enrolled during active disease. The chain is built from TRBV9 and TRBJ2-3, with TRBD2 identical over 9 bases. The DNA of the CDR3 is TGTGCCAGCAGCGTACTAGCGGGGAGCACAGATACGCAGTATTTT. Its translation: CASSVLAGSTDTQYF.